This record covers a single TCR beta chain. Its antigen is still unknown. This sample is part of a study of T cell responses to AZD1222 COVID-19 vaccine. This table comes from immunoSEQ multiplex PCR, and its TCRdb copy is limited to in-frame clones, with some not included. The table includes 150,000 or so clones, roughly 87% detected once. Germline V lookup: CDR1 SGHNT, CDR2 YYREEE (reference sequence). This CDR3 is 16 amino acids long. V gave up 6 bases and J gave up 2 bases; unmatched junction bases: 11. Study-level findings and limits: Clonal diversity was possibly underestimated, and the donors were mostly white British, with more females. Two AZD1222 administrations were followed by greater Spike-specific TCR breadth and depth.

The clonotype originates from an adult who received the AZD1222 COVID-19 vaccine. The source material was peripheral blood, sampled 28 days after the second AZD1222 dose. The chain recombines TRBV5-4 with TRBJ1-2; 9 positions agree with TRBD1. Written as DNA, the CDR3 is TGTGCCAGCATCGGGGGTGGGACAGGGCTAAACTATGGCTACACCTTC. Amino acid sequence: CASIGGGTGLNYGYTF. Complete variable domain (other parts from reference TRBV5-4 and TRBJ1-2): ETGVTQSPTHLIKTRGQQVTLRCSSQSGHNTVSWYQQALGQGPQFIFQYYREEENGRGNFPPRFSGLQFPNYSSELNVNALELDDSALYLCASIGGGTGLNYGYTFGSGTRLTVV.